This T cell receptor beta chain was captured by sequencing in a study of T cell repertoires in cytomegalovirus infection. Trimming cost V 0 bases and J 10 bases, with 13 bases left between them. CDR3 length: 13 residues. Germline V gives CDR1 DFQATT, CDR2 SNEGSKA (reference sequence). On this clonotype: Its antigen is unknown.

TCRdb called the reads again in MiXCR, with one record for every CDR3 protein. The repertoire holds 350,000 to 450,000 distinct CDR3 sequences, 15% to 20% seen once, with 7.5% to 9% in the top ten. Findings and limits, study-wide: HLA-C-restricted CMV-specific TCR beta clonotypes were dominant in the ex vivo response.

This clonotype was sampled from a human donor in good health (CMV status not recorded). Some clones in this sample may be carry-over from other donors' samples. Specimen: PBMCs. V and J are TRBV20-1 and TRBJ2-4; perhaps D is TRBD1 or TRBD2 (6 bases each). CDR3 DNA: TGCAGTGCTAGAGATCTAACAGGGAGGATTCAGTACTTC. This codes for CSARDLTGRIQYF.